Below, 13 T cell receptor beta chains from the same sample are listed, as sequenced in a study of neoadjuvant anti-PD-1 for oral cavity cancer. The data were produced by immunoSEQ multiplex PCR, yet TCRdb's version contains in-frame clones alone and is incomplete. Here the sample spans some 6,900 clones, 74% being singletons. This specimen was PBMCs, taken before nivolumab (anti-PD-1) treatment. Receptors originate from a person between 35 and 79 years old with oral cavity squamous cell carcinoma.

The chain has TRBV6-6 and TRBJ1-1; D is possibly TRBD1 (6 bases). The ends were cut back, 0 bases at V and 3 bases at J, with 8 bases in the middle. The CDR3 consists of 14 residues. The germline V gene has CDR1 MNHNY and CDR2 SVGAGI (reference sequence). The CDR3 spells CASSYSSGDTEAFF. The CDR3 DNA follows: TGTGCCAGCAGTTACTCTTCAGGGGACACTGAAGCTTTCTTT.

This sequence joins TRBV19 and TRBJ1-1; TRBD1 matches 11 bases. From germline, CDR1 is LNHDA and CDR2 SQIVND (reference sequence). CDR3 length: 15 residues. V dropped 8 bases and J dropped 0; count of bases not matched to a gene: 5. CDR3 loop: CASSGTGGLNTEAFF. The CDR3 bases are TGTGCCAGTTCCGGGACAGGGGGATTGAACACTGAAGCTTTCTTT.

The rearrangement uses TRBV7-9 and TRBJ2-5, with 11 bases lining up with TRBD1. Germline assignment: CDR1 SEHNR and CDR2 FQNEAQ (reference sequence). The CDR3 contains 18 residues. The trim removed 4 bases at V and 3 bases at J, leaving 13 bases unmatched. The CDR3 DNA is TGTGCCAGCAGCTCCCGGACAGGGGGCAACAGGGCGGAAGAGACCCAGTACTTC. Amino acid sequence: CASSSRTGGNRAEETQYF.

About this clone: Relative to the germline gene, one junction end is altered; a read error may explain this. Here the CDR3 reads CASSVDRAETQYF. In DNA form, the CDR3 reads TGTGCCAGCAGCGTAGACAGGGCGGAGACCCAGTACTTC. J is TRBJ2-5 and V is TRBV11-2, with TRBD1 identical over 7 bases. This CDR3 is 13 amino acids long. Per the germline V gene, CDR1 is SGHAT and CDR2 is FQNNGV.

The CDR3 bases are TGTGCCAGCATCCAAAGCCCTCCCCTACAGGCAACTAATGAAAAACTGTTTTTT. Amino acid sequence: CASIQSPPLQATNEKLFF. This chain uses TRBV2 with TRBJ1-4; D may be TRBD1 (5 bases). Per germline, CDR1 SNHLY and CDR2 FYNNEI. The V end lost 7 bases, the J end lost 0 bases, and 21 bases lay between the germline ends. CDR3 length: 18 residues.

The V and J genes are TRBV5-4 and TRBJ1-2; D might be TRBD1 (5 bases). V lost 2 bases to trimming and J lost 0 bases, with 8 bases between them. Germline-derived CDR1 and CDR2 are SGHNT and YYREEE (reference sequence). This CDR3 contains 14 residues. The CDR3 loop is CASSLGATNYGYTF. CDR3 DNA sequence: TGTGCCAGCAGCTTAGGGGCGACTAACTATGGCTACACCTTC.

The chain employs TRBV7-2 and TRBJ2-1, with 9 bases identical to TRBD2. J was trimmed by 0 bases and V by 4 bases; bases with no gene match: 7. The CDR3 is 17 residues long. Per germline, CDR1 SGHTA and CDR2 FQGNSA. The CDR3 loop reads CASSYFSGGSSYNEQFF. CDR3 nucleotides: TGTGCCAGCAGCTACTTTAGCGGGGGAAGCTCCTACAATGAGCAGTTCTTC.

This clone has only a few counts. This CDR3 is CASSVDNRNTEAFF. For the CDR3, the DNA is TGTGCCAGCAGCGTAGACAACAGGAACACTGAAGCTTTCTTT. The V call is TRBV9, the J call TRBJ1-1; no firm D call. This CDR3 spans 14 amino acids. V was cut by 0 bases and J by 1 base, with 7 bases left in between. CDR1 and CDR2 (germline): SGDLS, YYNGEE.

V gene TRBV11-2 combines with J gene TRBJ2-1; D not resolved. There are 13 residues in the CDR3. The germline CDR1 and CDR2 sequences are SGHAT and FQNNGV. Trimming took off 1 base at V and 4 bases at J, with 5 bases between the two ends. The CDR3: CASSLAAYNEQFF. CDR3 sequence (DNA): TGTGCCAGCAGCTTAGCCGCTTACAATGAGCAGTTCTTC. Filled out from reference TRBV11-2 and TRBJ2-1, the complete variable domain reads EAGVAQSPRYKIIEKRQSVAFWCNPISGHATLYWYQQILGQGPKLLIQFQNNGVVDDSQLPKDRFSAERLKGVDSTLKIQPAKLEDSAVYLCASSLAAYNEQFFGPGTRLTVL.

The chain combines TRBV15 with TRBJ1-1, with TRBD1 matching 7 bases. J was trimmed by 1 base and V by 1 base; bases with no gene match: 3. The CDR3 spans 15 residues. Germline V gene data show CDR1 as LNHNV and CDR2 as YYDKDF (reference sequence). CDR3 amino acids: CATSRGPGGNTEAFF. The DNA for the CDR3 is TGTGCCACCAGCAGAGGGCCAGGGGGGAACACTGAAGCTTTCTTT.

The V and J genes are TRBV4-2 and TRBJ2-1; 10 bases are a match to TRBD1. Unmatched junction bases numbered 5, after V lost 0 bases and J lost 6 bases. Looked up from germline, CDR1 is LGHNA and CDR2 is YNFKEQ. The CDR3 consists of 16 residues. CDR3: CASSQERRQGANEQFF. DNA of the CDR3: TGTGCCAGCAGCCAAGAACGGCGACAGGGGGCCAATGAGCAGTTCTTC.

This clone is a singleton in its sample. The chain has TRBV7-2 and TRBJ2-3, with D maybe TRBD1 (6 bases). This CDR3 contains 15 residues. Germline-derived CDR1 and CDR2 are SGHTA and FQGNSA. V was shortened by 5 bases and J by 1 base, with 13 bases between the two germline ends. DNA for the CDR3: TGTGCCAGCAGCCCGGACAGCCTGGGCACAGATACGCAGTATTTT. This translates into CASSPDSLGTDTQYF. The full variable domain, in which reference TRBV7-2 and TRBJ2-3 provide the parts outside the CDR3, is GAGVSQSPSNKVTEKGKDVELRCDPISGHTALYWYRQSLGQGLEFLIYFQGNSAPDKSGLPSDRFSAERTGGSVSTLTIQRTQQEDSAVYLCASSPDSLGTDTQYFGPGTRLTVL.

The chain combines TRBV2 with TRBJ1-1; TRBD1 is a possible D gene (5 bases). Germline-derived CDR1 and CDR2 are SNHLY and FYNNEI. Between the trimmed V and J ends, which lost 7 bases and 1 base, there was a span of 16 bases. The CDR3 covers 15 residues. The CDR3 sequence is CASTAQGMRNTEAFF. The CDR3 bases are TGTGCCAGCACCGCCCAGGGAATGAGGAACACTGAAGCTTTCTTT.